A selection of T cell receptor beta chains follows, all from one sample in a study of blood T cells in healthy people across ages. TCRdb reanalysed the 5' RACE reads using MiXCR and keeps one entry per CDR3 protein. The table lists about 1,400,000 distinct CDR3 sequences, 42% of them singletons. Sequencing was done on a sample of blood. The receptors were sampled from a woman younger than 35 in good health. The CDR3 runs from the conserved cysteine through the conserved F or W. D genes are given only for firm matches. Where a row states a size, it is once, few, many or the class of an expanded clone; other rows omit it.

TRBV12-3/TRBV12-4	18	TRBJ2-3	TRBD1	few	CASRDRGDDYLGTDTQYF	TGTGCCAGCAGGGACAGGGGCGATGACTACTTAGGCACAGATACGCAGTATTTT
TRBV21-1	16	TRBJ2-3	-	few	CASSKVAQGDPDTQYF	TGTGCCAGCAGCAAAGTAGCACAGGGAGACCCAGATACGCAGTATTTT
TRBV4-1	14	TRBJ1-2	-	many	CASSPTDADYGYTF	TGCGCCAGCAGCCCGACAGACGCCGACTATGGCTACACCTTC
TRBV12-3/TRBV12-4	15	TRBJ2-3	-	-	CASASVSGSTDTQYF	TGTGCCAGCGCCAGTGTGTCCGGGAGCACAGATACGCAGTATTTT
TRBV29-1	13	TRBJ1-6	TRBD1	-	CSVAGQENSPLHF	TGCAGCGTCGCCGGACAGGAAAATTCACCCCTCCACTTT
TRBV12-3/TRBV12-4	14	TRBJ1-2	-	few	CASTPPQGNYGYTF	TGTGCCAGCACCCCGCCCCAGGGGAACTATGGCTACACCTTC
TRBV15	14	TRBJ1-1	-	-	CATSRVEGRAEAFF	TGTGCCACCAGCAGAGTAGAGGGTAGGGCTGAAGCTTTCTTT
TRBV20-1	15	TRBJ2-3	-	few	CSATGISGDSWMQYF	TGCAGTGCTACTGGGATTTCGGGGGATAGTTGGATGCAGTATTTT
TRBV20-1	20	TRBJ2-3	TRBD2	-	CSARGSAAQGGGKRTDTQYF	TGCAGTGCTAGAGGGTCAGCGGCCCAGGGCGGGGGGAAACGCACAGATACGCAGTATTTT
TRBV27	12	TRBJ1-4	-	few	CASGKGRFKLFF	TGTGCCAGCGGCAAGGGACGGTTTAAACTGTTTTTT
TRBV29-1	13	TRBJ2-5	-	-	CSVARGIWETQYF	TGCAGCGTCGCCCGGGGAATATGGGAGACCCAGTACTTC
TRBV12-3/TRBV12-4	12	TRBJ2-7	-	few	CASSLGTYGQYF	TGTGCCAGCAGTTTGGGAACCTACGGGCAGTACTTC
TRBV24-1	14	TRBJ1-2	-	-	CATSQYPSAHGYTF	TGTGCCACCAGTCAATATCCCTCCGCTCATGGCTACACCTTC
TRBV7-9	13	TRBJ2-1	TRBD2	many	CASSLGLAYEQFF	TGTGCCAGCAGCTTAGGACTAGCGTATGAGCAGTTCTTC
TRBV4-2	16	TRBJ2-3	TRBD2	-	CASSQAGGGGYDTQYF	TGTGCCAGCAGCCAAGCGGGAGGGGGGGGCTACGATACGCAGTATTTT
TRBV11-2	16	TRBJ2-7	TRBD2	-	CASSSRLAGTSYEQYF	TGTGCCAGCAGCTCCCGACTAGCGGGAACCTCCTACGAGCAGTACTTC
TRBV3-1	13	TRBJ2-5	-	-	CASSLRSEETQYF	TGTGCCAGCAGCTTGCGGTCCGAGGAGACCCAGTACTTC
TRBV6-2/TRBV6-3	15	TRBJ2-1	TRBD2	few	CASSRTSGGGNEQFF	TGTGCCAGCAGTAGGACTAGCGGGGGGGGGAATGAGCAGTTCTTC
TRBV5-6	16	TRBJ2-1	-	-	CASSPLGQGSYNEQFF	TGTGCCAGCAGTCCTCTTGGGCAGGGCTCCTACAATGAGCAGTTCTTC
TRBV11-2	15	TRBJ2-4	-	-	CASSPTTDNFYERYF	TGTGCCAGCAGCCCCACAACCGACAACTTCTACGAGCGGTACTTC
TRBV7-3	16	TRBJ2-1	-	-	CASSVSTDGGGDEQFF	TGTGCCAGCAGCGTCTCTACTGACGGGGGAGGCGATGAGCAGTTCTTC
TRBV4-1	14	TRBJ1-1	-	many	CASSQGQMNTEAFF	TGCGCCAGCAGCCAAGGACAGATGAACACTGAAGCTTTCTTT
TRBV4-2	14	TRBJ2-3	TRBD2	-	CASSQGTSEDTQYF	TGTGCCAGCAGCCAGGGGACTAGCGAAGATACGCAGTATTTT
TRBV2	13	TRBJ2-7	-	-	CASGSDSSYEQYF	TGTGCCAGCGGTTCTGACAGCTCCTACGAGCAGTACTTC
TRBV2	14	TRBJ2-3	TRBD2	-	CASMTREGLYTQYF	TGTGCCAGCATGACCCGGGAGGGCCTATATACGCAGTATTTT
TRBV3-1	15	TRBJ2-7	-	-	CASSPDPVGSYEQYF	TGTGCCAGCAGCCCGGACCCCGTGGGGTCCTACGAGCAGTACTTC
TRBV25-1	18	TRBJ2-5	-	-	CASSEYTVDIHERETQYF	TGTGCCAGCAGTGAATATACGGTCGACATCCACGAGAGAGAGACCCAGTACTTC
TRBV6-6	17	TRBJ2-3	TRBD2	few	CASSYTPGGASTDTQYF	TGTGCCAGCAGTTACACGCCGGGGGGAGCGAGCACAGATACGCAGTATTTT
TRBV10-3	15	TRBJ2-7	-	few	CAISERPGPSYEQYF	TGTGCCATCAGTGAACGACCGGGGCCCTCCTACGAGCAGTACTTC
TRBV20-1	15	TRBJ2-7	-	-	CSAARLGDGPYEQYF	TGCAGTGCCGCACGCCTGGGGGACGGTCCCTACGAGCAGTACTTC
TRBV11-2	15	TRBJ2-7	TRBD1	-	CASRPTGTGGYEQYF	TGTGCCAGCAGACCTACCGGGACAGGGGGCTACGAGCAGTACTTC
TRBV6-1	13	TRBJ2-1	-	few	CASSPLTGVGQFF	TGTGCCAGCAGTCCACTAACCGGGGTTGGGCAGTTCTTC
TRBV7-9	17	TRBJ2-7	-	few	CASSPFWDSSLTYEQYF	TGTGCCAGCAGCCCCTTTTGGGATTCTTCTTTGACCTACGAGCAGTACTTC
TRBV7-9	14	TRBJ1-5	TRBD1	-	CASSTGAPGQPQHF	TGTGCCAGCAGCACAGGGGCGCCAGGACAGCCCCAGCATTTT
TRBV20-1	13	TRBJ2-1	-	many	CSARVAGYNEQFF	TGCAGTGCTAGAGTGGCGGGTTACAATGAGCAGTTCTTC
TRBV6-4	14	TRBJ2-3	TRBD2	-	CASVTSGSTDTQYF	TGTGCCAGTGTTACTAGCGGTAGCACAGATACGCAGTATTTT
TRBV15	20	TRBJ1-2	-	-	CATSVKARVDRAFMKDGYTF	TGTGCCACCAGCGTAAAAGCCCGGGTAGATCGGGCCTTCATGAAGGATGGCTACACCTTC
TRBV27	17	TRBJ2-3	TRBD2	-	CASSLNRGGPVTDTQYF	TGTGCCAGCAGTTTAAATCGCGGGGGGCCCGTAACGGATACGCAGTATTTT
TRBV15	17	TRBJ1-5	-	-	CATSRADYLNSNQPQHF	TGTGCCACCAGCAGAGCAGATTATCTCAATAGCAATCAGCCCCAGCATTTT
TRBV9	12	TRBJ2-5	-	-	CASSGTPGPQYF	TGTGCCAGCAGCGGCACTCCGGGACCTCAGTACTTC
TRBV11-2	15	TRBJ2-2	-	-	CASSFASTNTGELFF	TGTGCCAGCAGCTTCGCCTCCACGAACACCGGGGAGCTGTTTTTT
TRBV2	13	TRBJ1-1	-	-	CASSEEPGTEAFF	TGTGCCAGCAGTGAAGAGCCGGGAACTGAAGCTTTCTTT
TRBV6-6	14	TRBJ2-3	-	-	CAIRWGGSTDTQYF	TGTGCCATCCGATGGGGCGGCAGCACAGATACGCAGTATTTT
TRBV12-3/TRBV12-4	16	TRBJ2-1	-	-	CASSLARTVSANEQFF	TGTGCCAGCAGTTTAGCGCGTACAGTATCCGCCAATGAGCAGTTCTTC
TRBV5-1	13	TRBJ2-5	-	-	CASSISLNNEQYF	TGCGCCAGCAGCATTAGCTTGAACAATGAGCAGTACTTC
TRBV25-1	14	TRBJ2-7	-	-	CASSEGEVGYEQYF	TGTGCCAGCAGTGAAGGGGAGGTCGGCTACGAGCAGTACTTC
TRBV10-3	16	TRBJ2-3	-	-	CAISDPGQTNTDTQYF	TGTGCCATCAGTGACCCCGGACAGACCAACACAGATACGCAGTATTTT
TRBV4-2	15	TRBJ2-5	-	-	CASSQEETHQETQYF	TGTGCCAGCAGCCAAGAAGAGACTCACCAAGAGACCCAGTACTTC
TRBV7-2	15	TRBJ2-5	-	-	CVSSGQWSAPETQYF	TGTGTCAGCAGCGGGCAGTGGTCGGCCCCCGAGACCCAGTACTTC
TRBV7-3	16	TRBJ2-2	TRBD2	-	CASSQERGRRTGELFF	TGTGCCAGCAGCCAAGAGCGGGGGCGAAGGACCGGGGAGCTGTTTTTT
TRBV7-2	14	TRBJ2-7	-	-	CASSSGPSSYEQYF	TGTGCCAGCAGTTCGGGCCCCAGCTCCTACGAGCAGTACTTC
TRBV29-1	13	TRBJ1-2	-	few	CSLEGGLVESYTF	TGCAGCTTGGAGGGCGGTCTAGTTGAAAGCTACACCTTC
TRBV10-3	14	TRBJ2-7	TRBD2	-	CAIKRTSGSNEQYF	TGTGCCATCAAGAGGACTAGCGGGTCCAATGAGCAGTACTTC